The 27 T cell receptor beta chains listed next were all sequenced from one sample in a study of CD8 T cells in Susac syndrome. Roughly 0.45 to 1 ug RNA was reverse transcribed with random hexamers. One entry per CDR3 protein, called by TCRdb with MiXCR from the immunoSEQ multiplex PCR reads. The table includes hundreds of thousands of distinct CDR3 sequences, roughly 94% detected once. Sequencing used CD4+ T cells from PBMCs. These receptor sequences come from a human donor with multiple sclerosis.

This clonotype was recorded once. The rearrangement links TRBV29-1 to TRBJ1-2; D ambiguous. There are 11 residues in the CDR3. The V and J ends lost 5 bases and 3 bases respectively, with 7 bases between them. Germline V gives CDR1 SQVTM, CDR2 ANQGSEA. The CDR3 DNA sequence: TGCAGCGTTAGCGAGGACTATGGCTACACCTTC. Encoded protein: CSVSEDYGYTF.

V is TRBV6-5 and J is TRBJ1-6; a weak D match, TRBD1 (6 bases). Trimming left V 2 bases short and J 8 bases short, with 19 bases between. CDR3 length equals 17 residues. Germline-derived CDR1 and CDR2 are MNHEY and SVGAGI. This chain's CDR3 is CASSYTISPGADSPLHF. In nucleotides, the CDR3 is TGTGCCAGCAGTTACACCATTAGTCCAGGGGCTGATTCACCCCTCCACTTT.

The chain joins TRBV5-1 to TRBJ2-3, with D tentatively TRBD2 (5 bases). CDR1 and CDR2 from the germline V gene are SGHRS and YFSETQ. The CDR3 loop spans 15 amino acids. Trimming shortened V by 1 base and J by 3 bases, and 12 bases separated the two germline ends. DNA of the CDR3: TGCGCCAGCAGCTTGCCCTGGACTGATACAGATACGCAGTATTTT. Translated: CASSLPWTDTDTQYF. The entire variable domain, with the rest obtained from reference TRBV5-1 and TRBJ2-3, is as follows: KAGVTQTPRYLIKTRGQQVTLSCSPISGHRSVSWYQQTPGQGLQFLFEYFSETQRNKGNFPGRFSGRQFSNSRSEMNVSTLELGDSALYLCASSLPWTDTDTQYFGPGTRLTVL.

The gene calls are TRBV20-1 and TRBJ2-3; 7 nucleotides align to TRBD2. In germline, CDR1 is DFQATT, CDR2 SNEGSKA (reference sequence). The CDR3 length is 14 residues. The J segment lost 0 bases and the V segment lost 5 bases, leaving 5 bases of the junction unmatched. The CDR3 DNA follows: TGCAGTGCTCTCCGGGACTACAGCACAGATACGCAGTATTTT. Amino acid sequence: CSALRDYSTDTQYF.

The genes are TRBV20-1 and TRBJ1-5; D might be TRBD1 (6 bases). The CDR3 runs to 15 residues. Germline V gives CDR1 DFQATT, CDR2 SNEGSKA (reference sequence). Trimming removed 0 bases from V and 4 bases from J, with 13 bases in between. The CDR3 bases are TGCAGTGCTAGAGATCCCCAGGGGCCGAATCAGCCCCAGCATTTT. The encoded protein is CSARDPQGPNQPQHF.

The chain recombines TRBV20-1 with TRBJ1-3; D is uncertain. This CDR3 comprises 15 residues. The V and J ends lost 3 bases and 2 bases respectively, with 14 bases between them. Germline assignment: CDR1 DFQATT and CDR2 SNEGSKA (reference sequence). CDR3 bases: TGCAGTGCTAGTGGGAGTCGGTCTGCTGGAAACACCATATATTTT. It specifies CSASGSRSAGNTIYF.

The chain links TRBV12-3 or TRBV12-4 to TRBJ2-1; TRBD2 might be the D (5 bases). The CDR3 loop spans 13 amino acids. V was shortened by 2 bases and J by 8 bases, with 10 bases between the two germline ends. In DNA form, the CDR3 reads TGTGCCAGCAGTTTAAGCGGATACCATGAGCAGTTCTTC. Translated, it gives CASSLSGYHEQFF.

The chain has TRBV29-1 and TRBJ2-3; 12 nucleotides align to TRBD2. The trim removed 6 bases at V and 8 bases at J, leaving 9 bases unmatched. The CDR3 has 14 amino acids. Germline V gene data show CDR1 as SQVTM and CDR2 as ANQGSEA. The CDR3 DNA reads TGCAGCGTCAGGACTAGCGGGGCTCGTGGTACGCAGTATTTT. Translating gives CSVRTSGARGTQYF.

The chain uses TRBV4-2 and TRBJ2-3, with D possibly called TRBD1 or TRBD2 (5 bases each). The CDR3 sequence is 16 residues long. Germline V gene lookup returns CDR1 LGHNA and CDR2 YNFKEQ. V was pared by 0 bases and J by 2 bases, with 12 bases between. CDR3 nucleotides: TGTGCCAGCAGCCAAGATGTGGGGGTCAACACAGATACGCAGTATTTT. Encoded protein: CASSQDVGVNTDTQYF.

On this clonotype: Relative to the germline gene, one junction end is altered; a read error may explain this. The chain combines TRBV7-7 with TRBJ2-1; D call uncertain. Germline CDR1 is SSHAT and CDR2 is FNYEAQ (reference sequence). There are 13 residues in the CDR3. The CDR3 spells CASSSNLGNEQFF. The CDR3 coding sequence is TGTGCTAGCAGCTCGAATCTAGGAAATGAGCAGTTCTTC.

The gene calls are TRBV14 and TRBJ1-2; D unresolved. Trimming pared 4 bases from V and 4 bases from J, leaving 10 bases between. Germline V gene lookup returns CDR1 SGHDN and CDR2 FVKESK. The CDR3 is 13 residues long. The CDR3 DNA sequence: TGTGCCAGCAGCCCCAGCGGGCCCTATGGCTACACCTTC. This translates into CASSPSGPYGYTF.

The chain has TRBV3-1 and TRBJ2-5, with 9 bases lining up with TRBD2. Germline assignment: CDR1 LGHDT and CDR2 YNNKEL (reference sequence). This CDR3 is 18 amino acids long. The ends lost 0 bases at V and 5 bases at J; junction bases unmatched: 13. The CDR3 loop is CASSQESLRLAGYETQYF. The CDR3, as DNA: TGTGCCAGCAGCCAAGAATCGCTCCGGCTAGCGGGGTACGAGACCCAGTACTTC.

CDR3 sequence (DNA): TGTGCCAGCAGCTTGCGCCCGGGGGGTCAAGAGACCCAGTACTTC. Translated: CASSLRPGGQETQYF. The chain couples TRBV11-2 to TRBJ2-5; 7 nucleotides agree with TRBD2. Losses at the gene ends were 3 bases for V and 2 bases for J; bases not matched to a gene: 6. Looked up from germline, CDR1 is SGHAT and CDR2 is FQNNGV. The CDR3 has 15 amino acids.

This clonotype was detected only once. This chain joins TRBV3-1 and TRBJ2-3, with D hard to call. The V end was cut by 0 bases, the J end by 4 bases, with 11 bases between. The V gene's germline CDR1 is LGHDT and CDR2 YNNKEL (reference sequence). This CDR3 has 15 amino acids. In DNA, the CDR3 is TGTGCCAGCAGCCAAGATGGGTACCCCGCAGATACGCAGTATTTT. Residues: CASSQDGYPADTQYF.

V usage is TRBV27 and J usage is TRBJ1-6; perhaps TRBD1 as D (5 bases). The germline CDR1 and CDR2 sequences are MNHEY and SMNVEV (reference sequence). The length of the CDR3 is 16 residues. Trimming left V 5 bases short and J 0 bases short, with 11 bases between. The CDR3 DNA sequence: TGTGCCAGCAGTCCCCGACAGACCTCCTATAATTCACCCCTCCACTTT. Its translation is CASSPRQTSYNSPLHF.

V and J are TRBV29-1 and TRBJ1-5; 8 bases are shared with TRBD1. Per the germline V gene, CDR1 is SQVTM and CDR2 is ANQGSEA. The V and J ends lost 5 bases and 4 bases, in that order; junction bases with no gene match: 4. The CDR3 contains 13 residues. The CDR3 nucleotides are TGCAGCGTTAGGACAGGGAGGAATCAGCCCCAGCATTTT. Translation gives CSVRTGRNQPQHF. Looking up the rest from reference TRBV29-1 and TRBJ1-5 gives the full variable domain: SAVISQKPSRDICQRGTSLTIQCQVDSQVTMMFWYRQQPGQSLTLIATANQGSEATYESGFVIDKFPISRPNLTFSTLTVSNMSPEDSSIYLCSVRTGRNQPQHFGDGTRLSIL.

The chain employs TRBV6-1 and TRBJ2-3; a possible D gene is TRBD1 (6 bases). Germline CDR1 and CDR2: MNHNS and SASEGT. The CDR3 is 14 amino acids. Trimming took off 6 bases at V and 2 bases at J, with 12 bases between the two ends. CDR3: CASRPTGNTDTQYF. The DNA for the CDR3 is TGTGCCAGCAGGCCTACAGGGAACACAGATACGCAGTATTTT.

V is TRBV13 and J is TRBJ1-6; D possibly corresponds to TRBD1 (6 bases). There are 16 residues in the CDR3. From germline, CDR1 is PRHDT and CDR2 FYEKMQ (reference sequence). V was pared by 8 bases and J by 0 bases, with 14 bases between. The CDR3 bases are TGTGCCAGCGCAGGACAGTTGAGCTCCTATAATTCACCCCTCCACTTT. Encoded protein: CASAGQLSSYNSPLHF.

This chain joins TRBV2 and TRBJ2-7; possible D gene TRBD1, 6 bases. Trimming took off 7 bases at V and 2 bases at J, with 12 bases between the two ends. The CDR3 sequence is 13 residues long. Germline lookup yields CDR1 SNHLY and CDR2 FYNNEI. The CDR3 bases are TGTGCCAGCAAGGTACAGGGCCCCTACGAGCAGTACGTC. Its translation is CASKVQGPYEQYV.

V usage is TRBV28 and J usage is TRBJ2-7; D not resolved. V was clipped by 3 bases and J by 1 base, with 7 bases between them. The CDR3 contains 13 residues. Germline CDR1 MDHEN, CDR2 SYDVKM. For the CDR3, the DNA is TGTGCCAGCAGTTTTCGGCATTCCTACGAGCAGTACTTC. Encoded protein: CASSFRHSYEQYF.

The chain links TRBV3-1 to TRBJ2-3; D unclear. The germline V and J ends were trimmed by 4 bases and 0 bases, with 11 bases remaining between them. From germline, CDR1 is LGHDT and CDR2 YNNKEL (reference sequence). The CDR3 runs 15 residues. The chain's CDR3 is CASSLRTGSTDTQYF. In DNA form, the CDR3 reads TGTGCCAGCAGCCTGCGGACGGGTAGCACAGATACGCAGTATTTT.

This rearrangement joins TRBV24-1 to TRBJ2-3; TRBD2 matches 11 bases. J was trimmed by 0 bases and V by 9 bases; bases with no gene match: 1. CDR3 length: 14 amino acids. Germline lookup yields CDR1 KGHDR and CDR2 SFDVKD. The CDR3 region has the DNA TGTGCCACCGGGACTAGCGGAAGCACAGATACGCAGTATTTT. Translating it yields CATGTSGSTDTQYF.

This clonotype was observed once. The genes are TRBV20-1 and TRBJ2-6; D is undetermined. The CDR3 has 14 amino acids. Trimming cost V 0 bases and J 1 base, with 4 bases left between them. Germline values: CDR1 DFQATT, CDR2 SNEGSKA (reference sequence). The CDR3 is CSAREGSGANVLTF. The CDR3 DNA follows: TGCAGTGCTAGAGAAGGGTCTGGGGCCAACGTCCTGACTTTC.

This rearrangement joins TRBV18 to TRBJ2-1; D is uncertain. V lost 3 bases and J lost 0, with 9 bases in between. Germline loops: CDR1 KGHSH, CDR2 LQKENI. This CDR3 is 15 amino acids long. The CDR3 DNA sequence: TGTGCCAGCTCACCCCGTTCGGCCTCCTACAATGAGCAGTTCTTC. Translating gives CASSPRSASYNEQFF.

This clonotype was detected only once. The chain carries TRBV20-1 and TRBJ1-1; D call uncertain. This CDR3 has 12 amino acids. Germline V gene lookup returns CDR1 DFQATT and CDR2 SNEGSKA (reference sequence). The V gene lost 6 bases and the J gene lost 0 bases, with 8 bases spanning the gap. CDR3 loop: CSAGKVNTEAFF. The DNA of the CDR3 is TGCAGTGCGGGTAAAGTGAACACTGAAGCTTTCTTT.

The chain joins TRBV15 to TRBJ2-7; D is unresolved. The CDR3 loop spans 13 amino acids. Germline V lookup: CDR1 LNHNV, CDR2 YYDKDF (reference sequence). Trimming left V 9 bases short and J 0 bases short, with 12 bases between. CDR3 loop: CATRPARSYEQYF. CDR3 nucleotides: TGTGCCACGAGACCTGCACGCTCCTACGAGCAGTACTTC.

The chain uses TRBV7-2 and TRBJ2-4; the D gene is possibly TRBD1 (5 bases). The V and J ends lost 2 bases and 3 bases respectively, with 11 bases between them. Germline loops: CDR1 SGHTA, CDR2 FQGNSA. This CDR3 spans 15 amino acids. CDR3 residues: CASSLRGWGKNIQYF. CDR3 nucleotides: TGTGCCAGCAGCTTAAGGGGTTGGGGCAAAAACATTCAGTACTTC.